The 7 T cell receptor beta chains below were found in one sample sequenced in a study of cytotoxic CD8 clonotypes in ibrutinib-treated CLL (dated by TCRdb to the early 2020s). The library came from the immunoSEQ multiplex PCR assay. The immuneACCESS repertoire file appears here via TCRdb, limited to in-frame rearrangements. These files lack a portion of the clones; in checked studies, under half of the deficit traces to unresolved V genes, and the cause of the others is not known. The sample includes some 50,000 clones, with around 60% observed a single time. Roughly 20% of the sample lies in the top ten. In the paper's terms, the time point label means: 20 to 25 months on ibrutinib. The source was PBMCs, collected after 24 months of ibrutinib treatment. Receptor source: a human donor with chronic lymphocytic leukemia.

This clone was found once. The chain recombines TRBV6-5 with TRBJ2-2; no definite D call. Trimming removed 1 base at V and 8 bases at J, with 2 bases between. This CDR3 region has 11 residues. CDR1 MNHEY and CDR2 SVGAGI come from the germline V gene. Here the CDR3 DNA reads TGTGCCAGCAGTTACTTTGGGGAGCTGTTTTTT. It codes for CASSYFGELFF.

The CDR3 nucleotides read TGTGCCAGCTCACCACCTGGAACAACGAATCAGCCCCAGCATTTT. Protein: CASSPPGTTNQPQHF. This chain uses TRBV18 with TRBJ1-5; D ambiguous. CDR1 is KGHSH, CDR2 LQKENI, per germline. V was clipped by 0 bases and J by 4 bases, with 10 bases between them. This CDR3 has 15 amino acids.

V gene TRBV18 combines with J gene TRBJ1-2, with a weak D call TRBD1 (5 bases). Germline CDR1 and CDR2: KGHSH and LQKENI. V lost 3 bases and J lost 1, with 15 bases in between. The CDR3 totals 16 residues. The CDR3 sequence is CASSPISRDDNYGYTF. The CDR3 DNA sequence: TGTGCCAGCTCACCCATATCCAGGGATGATAACTATGGCTACACCTTC. Together with reference TRBV18 and TRBJ1-2, the CDR3 gives the full variable domain: NAGVMQNPRHLVRRRGQEARLRCSPMKGHSHVYWYRQLPEEGLKFMVYLQKENIIDESGMPKERFSAEFPKEGPSILRIQQVVRGDSAAYFCASSPISRDDNYGYTFGSGTRLTVV.

The J gene is TRBJ1-1, the V gene TRBV5-1; maybe TRBD1 (5 bases). The V gene's germline CDR1 is SGHRS and CDR2 YFSETQ. This CDR3 is 12 amino acids long. The V and J ends lost 6 bases and 4 bases respectively, with 10 bases between them. The CDR3 bases are TGCGCCAGCATGGGGCTTAGCACTGAAGCTTTCTTT. The encoded protein is CASMGLSTEAFF.

This clone was seen only a few times. V is TRBV6-1 and J is TRBJ1-1; no reliable D call. Looked up from germline, CDR1 is MNHNS and CDR2 is SASEGT. The CDR3 loop spans 13 amino acids. Trimming took off 6 bases at V and 1 base at J, with 9 bases between the two ends. The CDR3 spells CASRMTENTEAFF. The CDR3 bases are TGTGCCAGCAGGATGACGGAGAACACTGAAGCTTTCTTT.

The chain is built from TRBV5-1 and TRBJ2-5; possibly TRBD1 for D (5 bases). V shed 4 bases and J shed 5 bases, with 15 bases lying between them. The CDR3 spans 14 residues. Per the germline V gene, CDR1 is SGHRS and CDR2 is YFSETQ. The CDR3 here is CASSLVLGPETQYF. The CDR3 nucleotides are TGCGCCAGCAGCCTTGTGTTGGGGCCCGAGACCCAGTACTTC.

This sequence joins TRBV7-2 and TRBJ2-7; D remains unclear. The V gene lost 5 bases and the J gene lost 7 bases, with 21 bases spanning the gap. The CDR3 contains 15 residues. CDR1 and CDR2 (germline): SGHTA, FQGNSA. CDR3 coding DNA: TGTGCCAGCAGCCAAGGCCTCGGAATTGATCGGGAGCAGTACTTC. It translates to CASSQGLGIDREQYF.